Listed below are T cell receptor beta chains from one sample, sequenced in a study of shared clonotypes between healthy human individuals. Profiled with immunoSEQ multiplex PCR; TCRdb holds only in-frame clones, not every one. The sample lists about 2 million clones, less than 95% occurring once. The sample consisted of naive CD8+ T cells sorted from blood. Receptor source: a young man in good health. The CDR3 runs from the conserved cysteine through the conserved F or W. The D gene is left open where the match is weak. Clone sizes are given selectively: once, few, many, or a class where the clone is expanded.

d_call clone_size j_call v_call cdr3_length cdr3_nt cdr3_aa
TRBD2 once TRBJ2-7 TRBV2 14 TGTGCCAGTCAATTTCTAGCGGAAGTTTACGAGCAGTACTTC CASQFLAEVYEQYF
NA NA TRBJ2-1 TRBV7-7 16 TGTGCTAGCAGCTTAGGGCTAGCTGATGGGTACAATGAGCAGTTCTTC CASSLGLADGYNEQFF
TRBD1 NA TRBJ2-7 TRBV28 14 TGTGCCAGCAGTTTGACAGGGGGATCCTACGAGCAGTACTTC CASSLTGGSYEQYF
NA NA TRBJ1-2 TRBV30 16 TGTGCCTGGAGTGCCCCGTTGGGGGCGTATAACTATGGCTACACCTTC CAWSAPLGAYNYGYTF
TRBD2 NA TRBJ2-5 TRBV27 18 TGTGCCAGCAGTTTATTTGGGACTAGCGGGCTGGAACTGGAGACCCAGTACTTC CASSLFGTSGLELETQYF
TRBD1 NA TRBJ2-7 TRBV4-1 14 TGCGCCAGCAGCTCGGACAGGGGGACCTACGAGCAGTACTTC CASSSDRGTYEQYF
NA once TRBJ1-1 TRBV4-1 16 TGCGCCAGCAGCCGACCTTTTCCGGGAATCAGCACTGAAGCTTTCTTT CASSRPFPGISTEAFF
NA NA TRBJ2-2 TRBV29-1 13 TGCAGCGTTGCCATCTCGAACACCGGGGAGCCGTTTTTT CSVAISNTGEPFF
NA NA TRBJ2-7 TRBV5-6 14 TGTGCCAGCAGCTTGGCGGGAGTCTCCTACGAGCAGTACTTC CASSLAGVSYEQYF
NA NA TRBJ2-3 TRBV7-2 16 TGTGCCAGCAGCTTGGTGCCAGCCATAATTACAGATACGCAGTATTTT CASSLVPAIITDTQYF
NA NA TRBJ2-5 TRBV13 12 TGTGCCAGCAGCTTAAGACCGGAGACCCAGTACTTC CASSLRPETQYF
NA NA TRBJ2-3 TRBV7-9 13 TGTGCCAGCAGCTTTCCCAGGACAGATACGCAGTATTTT CASSFPRTDTQYF
NA NA TRBJ1-1 TRBV28 14 TGTGCCAGCAGTTTGGTGGGTGGGCAGGGGGAAGCTTTCTTT CASSLVGGQGEAFF
NA NA TRBJ2-7 TRBV28 14 TGTGCCAGCAGTCCCAGGGGCGCGACCTACGAGCAGTACTTC CASSPRGATYEQYF
NA NA TRBJ1-1 TRBV6-5 13 TGTGCCAGCAGCCTGGATTGGAACACTGAAGCTTTCTTT CASSLDWNTEAFF
NA NA TRBJ1-2 TRBV21-1 13 TGTGCCAGCAGCCTCCCAGGGGGTTGCGGCTACACCTTC CASSLPGGCGYTF
NA NA TRBJ2-2 TRBV5-1 15 TGCGCCAGCGGCCCCTATGGGGAGCTCACCGGGGAGCTGTTTTTT CASGPYGELTGELFF
NA NA TRBJ1-1 TRBV2 16 TGTGCCAGCAGTGACCCGGGGGCGCGTGTGAACACTGAAGCTTTCTTT CASSDPGARVNTEAFF
NA NA TRBJ2-1 TRBV7-8 12 TGTGCCAGCAGCTTAGCCTTAGAAGAACAGTTCTTC CASSLALEEQFF
TRBD2 NA TRBJ2-1 TRBV6-1 16 TGTGCCAGCAGTGAATGGCTAGCGGGGGGAGGGTATGAGCAGTTCTTC CASSEWLAGGGYEQFF
TRBD1 once TRBJ2-3 TRBV28 15 TGTGCCAGCAGCCGGGGGACAGGGTTTTCAGATACGCAGTATTTT CASSRGTGFSDTQYF
NA once TRBJ2-3 TRBV6-6 11 TGTGCCAGCGGGGCGCCAGATACGCAGTATTTT CASGAPDTQYF
NA NA TRBJ2-1 TRBV30 14 TGTGCCTGGTCTTCCGGCGCGGGGATTAATGAGCAGTTCTTC CAWSSGAGINEQFF
NA NA TRBJ2-7 TRBV4-1 14 TGCGCCAGCAGCCAGTCCGGCAAAACCTACGAGCAGTACTTC CASSQSGKTYEQYF